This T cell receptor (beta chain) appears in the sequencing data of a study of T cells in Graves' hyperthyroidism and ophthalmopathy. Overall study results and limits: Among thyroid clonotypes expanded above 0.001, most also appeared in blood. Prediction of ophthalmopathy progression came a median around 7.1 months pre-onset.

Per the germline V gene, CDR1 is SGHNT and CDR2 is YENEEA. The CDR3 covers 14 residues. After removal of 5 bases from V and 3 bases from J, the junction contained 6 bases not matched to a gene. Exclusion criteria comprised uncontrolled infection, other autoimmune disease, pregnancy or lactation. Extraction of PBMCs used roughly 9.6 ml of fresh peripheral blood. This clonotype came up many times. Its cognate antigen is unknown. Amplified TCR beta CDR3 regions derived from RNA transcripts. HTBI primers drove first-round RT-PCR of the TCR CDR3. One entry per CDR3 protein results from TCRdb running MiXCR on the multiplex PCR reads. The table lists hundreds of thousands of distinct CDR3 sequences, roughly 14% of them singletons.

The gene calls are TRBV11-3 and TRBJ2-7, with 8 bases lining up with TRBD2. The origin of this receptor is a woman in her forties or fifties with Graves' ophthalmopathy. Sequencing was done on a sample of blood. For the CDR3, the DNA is TGTGCCAGCAGCCCGGGGGGGGGAGTCTACGAGCAGTACTTC. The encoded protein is CASSPGGGVYEQYF.